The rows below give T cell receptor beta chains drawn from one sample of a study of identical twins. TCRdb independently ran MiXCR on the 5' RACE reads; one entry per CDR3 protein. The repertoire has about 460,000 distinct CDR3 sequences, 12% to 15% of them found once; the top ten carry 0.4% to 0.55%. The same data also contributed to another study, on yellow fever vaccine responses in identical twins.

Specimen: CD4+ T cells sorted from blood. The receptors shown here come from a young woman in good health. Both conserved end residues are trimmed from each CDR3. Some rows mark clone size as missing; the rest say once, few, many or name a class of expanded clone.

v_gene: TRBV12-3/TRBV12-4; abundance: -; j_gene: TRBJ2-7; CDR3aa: ASRWGGSSYELY
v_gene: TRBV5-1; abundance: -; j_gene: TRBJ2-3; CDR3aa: ASSRWGQGRDTQY
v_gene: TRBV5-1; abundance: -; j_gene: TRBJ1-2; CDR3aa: ASSLPGTKNGYT
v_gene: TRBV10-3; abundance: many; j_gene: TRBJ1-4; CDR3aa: AISGGQGNEKLF
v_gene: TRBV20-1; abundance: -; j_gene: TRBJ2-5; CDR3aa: SARGDSQTQY
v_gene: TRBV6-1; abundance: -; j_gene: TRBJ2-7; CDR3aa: ASRPGQGISDEQY
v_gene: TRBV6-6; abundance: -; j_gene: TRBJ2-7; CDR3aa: ASSSTRDNEQY
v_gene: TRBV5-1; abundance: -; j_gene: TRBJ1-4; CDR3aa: ASSYGQGNEKLF
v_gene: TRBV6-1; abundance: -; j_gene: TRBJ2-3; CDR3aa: ASSRKMYSTDTQY
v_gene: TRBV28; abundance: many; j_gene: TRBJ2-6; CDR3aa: ASISGTAFSGANVLT
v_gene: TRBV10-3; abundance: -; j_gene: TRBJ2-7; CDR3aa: AISAASSGYEQY
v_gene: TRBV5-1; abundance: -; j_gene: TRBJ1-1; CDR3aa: ASSRSYTEAF
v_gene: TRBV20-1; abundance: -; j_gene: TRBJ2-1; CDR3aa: SASFPGPSSYNEQF
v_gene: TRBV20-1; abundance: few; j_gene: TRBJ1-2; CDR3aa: SAWSWAYGYT
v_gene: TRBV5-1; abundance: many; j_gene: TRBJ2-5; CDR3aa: ASSFPTSGGTTQETQY
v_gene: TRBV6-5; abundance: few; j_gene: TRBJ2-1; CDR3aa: ASSYRGSISDEQF
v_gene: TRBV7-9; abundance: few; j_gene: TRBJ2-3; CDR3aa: ASSPTGARLEDTQY
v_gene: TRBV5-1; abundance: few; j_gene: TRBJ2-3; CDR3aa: ASTHDRLGGDTQY
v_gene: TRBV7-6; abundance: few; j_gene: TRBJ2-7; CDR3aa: ASSLGQGQQY
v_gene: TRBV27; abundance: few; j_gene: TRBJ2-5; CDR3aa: ASSVAPSTGGQETQY
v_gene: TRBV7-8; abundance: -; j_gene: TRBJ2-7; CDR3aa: ASSLVEGGLEQY
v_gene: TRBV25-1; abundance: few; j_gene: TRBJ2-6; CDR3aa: ASSKQGANVLT
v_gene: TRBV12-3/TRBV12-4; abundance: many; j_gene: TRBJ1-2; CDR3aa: ASSPRESPNYGYT
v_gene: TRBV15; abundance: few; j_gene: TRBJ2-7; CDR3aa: ATKGGTYEQY
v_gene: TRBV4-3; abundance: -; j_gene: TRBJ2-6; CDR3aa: ASSQERGSGANVLT
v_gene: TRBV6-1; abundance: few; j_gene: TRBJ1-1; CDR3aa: ASRLSLFATGSTEAF
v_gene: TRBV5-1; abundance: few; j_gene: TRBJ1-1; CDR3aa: ASSRRTGGRTEAF
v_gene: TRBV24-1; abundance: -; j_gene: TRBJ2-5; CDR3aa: ASGTLQTQY
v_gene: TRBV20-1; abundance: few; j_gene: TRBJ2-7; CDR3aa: SAEQVLGYEQY